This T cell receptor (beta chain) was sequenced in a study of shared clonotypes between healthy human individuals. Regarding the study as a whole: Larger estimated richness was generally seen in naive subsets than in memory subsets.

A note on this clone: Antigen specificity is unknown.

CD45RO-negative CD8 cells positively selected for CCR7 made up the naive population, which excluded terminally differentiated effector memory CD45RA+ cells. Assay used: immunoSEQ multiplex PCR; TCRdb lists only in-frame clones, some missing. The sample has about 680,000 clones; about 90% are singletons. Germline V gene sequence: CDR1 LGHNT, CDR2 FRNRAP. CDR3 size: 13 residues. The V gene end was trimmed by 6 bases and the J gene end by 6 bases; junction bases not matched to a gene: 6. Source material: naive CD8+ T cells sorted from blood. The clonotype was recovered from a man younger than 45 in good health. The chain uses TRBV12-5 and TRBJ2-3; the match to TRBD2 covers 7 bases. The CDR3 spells CASGGGSGDTQYF. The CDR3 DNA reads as TGTGCTAGTGGGGGCGGGAGTGGTGATACGCAGTATTTT.